The following is a T cell receptor beta chain sequence with its context. Trimming removed 3 bases from V and 1 base from J; junction bases left unmatched: 10. Germline-derived CDR1 and CDR2 are MGHRA and YSYEKL. The CDR3 totals 17 residues. The entry originates in a study of blood T cell repertoires in COVID-19. The overall study: Both acute and convalescent COVID-19 samples were obtained from the United States, Italy and Spain. In each case, the material was cDNA or gDNA derived from T cells, B-cell-depleted T cells, or PBMCs.

Original data processing: Estimates of nucleated cell counts were drawn from the amplification of reference gene primers. The repertoire was sequenced with immunoSEQ multiplex PCR; TCRdb's copy has only in-frame clones and lacks some. V and J calls and clone size are given by that table; D and trimming were obtained from the DNA. The sample includes around 74,000 clones, roughly 90% of them seen just once. Sequencing was done on a sample of peripheral blood. This sequence joins TRBV4-1 and TRBJ2-5, with 8 bases matching TRBD2. The source is a man in his fifties with active COVID-19. CDR3 in amino acids: CASSHAPGGAAQETQYF. The CDR3 DNA reads TGCGCCAGCAGCCACGCCCCGGGGGGGGCCGCCCAAGAGACCCAGTACTTC.